Listed here are 6 T cell receptor beta chains from one sample, sequenced in a study of beta chain features in type 1 diabetes. Expressed TCRB transcripts were sequenced, since all the RNA that had been isolated was reverse transcribed. This table comes from immunoSEQ multiplex PCR, and its TCRdb copy is limited to in-frame clones, with some not included. The data show fewer than 900,000 clones, roughly a sixth seen once. The source material was naive CD4+ T cells from blood. The receptor source for this set is a woman under 30 in good health.

This rearrangement joins TRBV7-2 to TRBJ2-1; 9 nucleotides line up with TRBD1. The CDR3 totals 13 residues. V trimming: 6 bases; J trimming: 9 bases; junction bases outside the gene matches: 6. Germline CDR1 is SGHTA and CDR2 is FQGNSA. CDR3 coding DNA: TGTGCCAGCAGGGAGGACAGGGGCGCTGAGCAGTTCTTC. Its protein is CASREDRGAEQFF.

This clone was counted a few times. The chain uses TRBV28 and TRBJ1-3, with TRBD1 as a possible D gene (5 bases). V shed 6 bases and J shed 7 bases, with 16 bases lying between them. The germline CDR1 and CDR2 sequences are MDHEN and SYDVKM. The CDR3 spans 14 residues. The CDR3 sequence: CASRDAGIRNTIYF. The CDR3 bases are TGTGCCAGCAGAGACGCAGGGATCCGTAACACCATATATTTT.

In this sample, this clone turned up a few times. The V and J genes are TRBV5-1 and TRBJ2-3; perhaps TRBD1 as D (6 bases). V was cut by 6 bases and J by 3 bases, with 14 bases left in between. The CDR3 covers 14 residues. Germline-derived CDR1 and CDR2 are SGHRS and YFSETQ. The CDR3 protein is CASIPGQPTDTQYF. As DNA, the CDR3 is TGCGCCAGCATCCCCGGACAGCCTACAGATACGCAGTATTTT.

J is TRBJ2-3 and V is TRBV18; D not resolved. CDR1 KGHSH and CDR2 LQKENI come from the germline V gene. This CDR3 region has 14 residues. The V end lost 3 bases, the J end lost 5 bases, and 12 bases lay between the germline ends. The CDR3 reads CASSPYGHGDTQYF. Written as DNA, the CDR3 is TGTGCCAGCTCACCGTATGGGCACGGAGATACGCAGTATTTT. The full variable domain, in which reference TRBV18 and TRBJ2-3 provide the parts outside the CDR3, is NAGVMQNPRHLVRRRGQEARLRCSPMKGHSHVYWYRQLPEEGLKFMVYLQKENIIDESGMPKERFSAEFPKEGPSILRIQQVVRGDSAAYFCASSPYGHGDTQYFGPGTRLTVL.

The chain recombines TRBV7-8 with TRBJ2-3; D may match TRBD1 or TRBD2 (5 bases each). Germline loops: CDR1 SGHVS, CDR2 FQNEAQ. The CDR3 totals 16 residues. The V end was cut by 0 bases, the J end by 2 bases, with 12 bases between. CDR3 nucleotide sequence: TGTGCCAGCAGCTTAGCGTGGGGGAGAGACACAGATACGCAGTATTTT. Residues: CASSLAWGRDTDTQYF.

Here the CDR3 DNA reads TGTGCCAGCAGCGTAGAGGCTGCTAGCGGGAGGAAGAACAATGAGCAGTTCTTC. Protein: CASSVEAASGRKNNEQFF. The rearrangement uses TRBV9 and TRBJ2-1; 11 bases agree with TRBD2. The V and J ends lost 0 bases and 5 bases, in that order; junction bases with no gene match: 10. The CDR3 consists of 18 residues. Germline assignment: CDR1 SGDLS and CDR2 YYNGEE.